These 31 T cell receptor beta chains share one sample of origin, sequenced in a study of blood T cell repertoires in COVID-19. Assay used: immunoSEQ multiplex PCR; TCRdb lists only in-frame clones, some missing. Found here are roughly 53,000 clones, approximately 91% of them singletons; the top ten hold over 3%. The specimen sequenced was peripheral blood. These receptors all come from a human donor in a cohort sampled during active COVID-19.

In its sample, this clone was seen once. The chain has TRBV6-1 and TRBJ2-1, with 8 nucleotides matching TRBD1. Trimming at V came to 2 bases and at J to 10 bases, leaving 4 bases not matched to a gene. The CDR3 is 13 amino acids. From germline, CDR1 is MNHNS and CDR2 SASEGT. In DNA form, the CDR3 reads TGTGCCAGCAGTGAACAGGGGGCTAGGGAGCAGTTCTTC. It codes for CASSEQGAREQFF.

The chain employs TRBV7-9 and TRBJ1-2; D is perhaps TRBD1 (5 bases). Germline V gene sequence: CDR1 SEHNR, CDR2 FQNEAQ (reference sequence). The CDR3 runs to 13 residues. V lost 1 base and J lost 7, with 10 bases in between. CDR3 loop: CASSLVGPSGYTF. CDR3 nucleotides: TGTGCCAGCAGCTTAGTGGGGCCAAGTGGCTACACCTTC.

The chain joins TRBV30 to TRBJ1-1; D remains unclear. V was clipped by 4 bases and J by 11 bases, with 20 bases between them. Germline V lookup: CDR1 GTSNPN, CDR2 SVGIG (reference sequence). The CDR3 length is 13 residues. CDR3 DNA sequence: TGTGCCTGGAAACGTCGAGAGCCTGGGAGGGCTTTCTTT. Translating gives CAWKRREPGRAFF.

The chain joins TRBV11-2 to TRBJ2-4; 7 nucleotides match TRBD2. With 5 bases clipped from V and 8 bases from J, the junction kept 3 bases outside the gene matches. The CDR3 extends over 12 amino acids. CDR1 is SGHAT, CDR2 FQNNGV, per germline. The CDR3 DNA follows: TGTGCCAGCAGCCATGGGGGGGACATTCAGTACTTC. Protein: CASSHGGDIQYF.

This clone was observed a single time. The chain recombines TRBV15 with TRBJ2-1; D uncertain. The length of the CDR3 is 16 residues. The ends were cut back, 1 base at V and 7 bases at J, with 17 bases in the middle. Germline lookup yields CDR1 LNHNV and CDR2 YYDKDF (reference sequence). The CDR3 DNA is TGTGCCACCAGCAGAGTCAATGCTGGCGAGGAGAATGAGCAGTTCTTC. It is translated as CATSRVNAGEENEQFF.

This chain uses TRBV19 with TRBJ2-1, with D possibly matching TRBD1 (5 bases). The V and J ends lost 2 bases and 2 bases respectively, with 13 bases between them. Germline V gene sequence: CDR1 LNHDA, CDR2 SQIVND (reference sequence). The CDR3 extends over 16 amino acids. CDR3: CASSINGRVTYNEQFF. For the CDR3, the DNA is TGTGCCAGTAGTATAAACGGCAGGGTGACCTACAATGAGCAGTTCTTC.

The chain joins TRBV28 to TRBJ1-4; TRBD1 agrees at 9 bases. Germline values: CDR1 MDHEN, CDR2 SYDVKM. The junction had 8 bases not matched to a gene; V was cut back by 5 bases and J by 7 bases. CDR3 length equals 15 residues. The CDR3, as DNA: TGTGCCAGCAGTGGAGGACAGGGGATAAGTGAAAAACTGTTTTTT. Protein product: CASSGGQGISEKLFF.

In DNA form, the CDR3 reads TGCAGCGCTTGGACAGGCAATGGCTACACCTTC. It specifies CSAWTGNGYTF. The chain carries TRBV29-1 and TRBJ1-2, with TRBD1 identical over 7 bases. V lost 7 bases and J lost 6; bases outside the gene matches: 5. The CDR3 has 11 residues. Germline V gene sequence: CDR1 SQVTM, CDR2 ANQGSEA.

The chain is built from TRBV5-1 and TRBJ1-1, with D possibly being TRBD1 (5 bases). Trimming took off 2 bases at V and 8 bases at J, with 16 bases between the two ends. CDR3 length: 14 residues. CDR1 is SGHRS, CDR2 YFSETQ, per germline. CDR3 nucleotides: TGCGCCAGCAGCTTCTCCGGGGGAAGTCTCGAAGCTTTCTTT. It encodes CASSFSGGSLEAFF. Full variable domain (rest looked up from reference TRBV5-1 and TRBJ1-1): KAGVTQTPRYLIKTRGQQVTLSCSPISGHRSVSWYQQTPGQGLQFLFEYFSETQRNKGNFPGRFSGRQFSNSRSEMNVSTLELGDSALYLCASSFSGGSLEAFFGQGTRLTVV.

J is TRBJ2-1 and V is TRBV27, with TRBD2 identical over 11 bases. The CDR3 has 19 residues. With 3 bases clipped from V and 0 bases from J, the junction kept 10 bases outside the gene matches. Germline CDR1 reads MNHEY; CDR2 reads SMNVEV (reference sequence). The CDR3 DNA sequence: TGTGCCAGCAGTTTCACCGGGCTAGCGGGGGGTTACTCCTACAATGAGCAGTTCTTC. Its translation is CASSFTGLAGGYSYNEQFF.

The chain combines TRBV10-3 with TRBJ1-2; TRBD1 is a possible D gene (6 bases). The CDR3 covers 14 residues. The V end lost 2 bases, the J end lost 6 bases, and 13 bases lay between the germline ends. The V gene's germline CDR1 is ENHRY and CDR2 SYGVKD. The DNA of the CDR3 is TGTGCCATCAGTGAGAACAGGGATATTGATGGCTACACCTTC. Amino acid sequence: CAISENRDIDGYTF.

V usage is TRBV5-4 and J usage is TRBJ1-3; the match to TRBD1 covers 9 bases. Unmatched junction bases numbered 10, after V lost 2 bases and J lost 10 bases. The CDR3 consists of 15 residues. Per the germline V gene, CDR1 is SGHNT and CDR2 is YYREEE (reference sequence). The CDR3 DNA is TGTGCCAGCAGCTTTCACAGGGGGCCCTATGATACCATATATTTT. It is translated as CASSFHRGPYDTIYF.

The CDR3 nucleotides read TGTGCCAGCAGCTTAGCGCGTTCGTTGGATGAGCAGTTCTTC. Amino acid sequence: CASSLARSLDEQFF. This chain joins TRBV7-9 and TRBJ2-1, with D unresolved. Looked up from germline, CDR1 is SEHNR and CDR2 is FQNEAQ (reference sequence). The V and J ends lost 0 bases and 8 bases respectively, with 11 bases between them. The CDR3 contains 14 residues.

This clone is labeled medium-sized. The V gene is TRBV29-1, the J gene TRBJ2-7; 12 bases fit TRBD1. The germline gives CDR1 SQVTM, CDR2 ANQGSEA. This CDR3 contains 14 residues. The V segment lost 5 bases and the J segment 4 bases; nucleotides outside the gene matches: 6. CDR3 sequence reads: CSVKGGQGAYEQYF. As DNA, the CDR3 is TGCAGCGTTAAGGGGGGACAGGGGGCGTACGAGCAGTACTTC.

V is TRBV6-2 or TRBV6-3 and J is TRBJ1-4; D remains ambiguous. CDR3 length equals 15 residues. Germline loops: CDR1 MNHEY, CDR2 SVGEGT. Trimming left V 0 bases short and J 0 bases short, with 5 bases between. DNA for the CDR3: TGTGCCAGCAGTTACTCCGGGACAACTAATGAAAAACTGTTTTTT. Translation gives CASSYSGTTNEKLFF.

The rearrangement uses TRBV2 and TRBJ2-2, with D uncertain. The CDR3 covers 16 residues. V was trimmed by 1 base and J by 8 bases, leaving 17 bases between them. Germline values: CDR1 SNHLY, CDR2 FYNNEI. CDR3 sequence: CASSEVAAGARGELFF. The CDR3 coding sequence is TGTGCCAGCAGTGAAGTCGCGGCTGGAGCCCGGGGGGAGCTGTTTTTT. The full variable domain, in which reference TRBV2 and TRBJ2-2 provide the parts outside the CDR3, is EPEVTQTPSHQVTQMGQEVILRCVPISNHLYFYWYRQILGQKVEFLVSFYNNEISEKSEIFDDQFSVERPDGSNFTLKIRSTKLEDSAMYFCASSEVAAGARGELFFGEGSRLTVL.

V is TRBV5-1 and J is TRBJ1-5; D call uncertain. There are 15 residues in the CDR3. CDR1 is SGHRS, CDR2 YFSETQ, per germline. V dropped 4 bases and J dropped 6 bases, with 17 bases sitting between them. The CDR3 here is CASSPGGSRGQPQHF. CDR3 nucleotide sequence: TGCGCCAGCAGCCCCGGTGGGTCTCGCGGTCAGCCCCAGCATTTT.

The rearrangement links TRBV2 to TRBJ1-1, with TRBD1 identical over 7 bases. J gave up 3 bases and V 5 bases, and 3 bases lay outside the gene matches. CDR3 length: 13 residues. Per germline, CDR1 SNHLY and CDR2 FYNNEI. This chain's CDR3 is CASSRDSHTEAFF. The CDR3 coding sequence is TGTGCCAGCAGTCGGGACAGTCACACTGAAGCTTTCTTT.

The V call is TRBV11-2, the J call TRBJ2-7, with a possible D match to TRBD1 (6 bases). This CDR3 comprises 15 residues. Germline lookup yields CDR1 SGHAT and CDR2 FQNNGV. Trimming removed 8 bases at V and 0 bases at J, with 17 bases between. The CDR3 spells CASASVRGSSYEQYF. The DNA for the CDR3 is TGTGCCAGCGCCTCCGTGAGGGGGAGCTCCTACGAGCAGTACTTC.

This sequence joins TRBV5-6 and TRBJ2-5; the D gene is possibly TRBD1 (7 bases). CDR1 is SGHDT, CDR2 YYEEEE, per germline. V lost 0 bases and J 4 bases, leaving 13 bases between the germline ends. CDR3 length equals 15 residues. CDR3 amino acids: CASSLGQGGRETQYF. The CDR3 DNA is TGTGCCAGCAGCTTGGGGCAGGGGGGAAGAGAGACCCAGTACTTC.

The rearrangement links TRBV6-1 to TRBJ2-7; D is undetermined. Trimming pared 3 bases from V and 1 base from J, leaving 7 bases between. The CDR3 length is 13 residues. Germline V gene data show CDR1 as MNHNS and CDR2 as SASEGT. The CDR3 DNA reads TGTGCCAGCAGTGAGGTGCGGTCCTACGAGCAGTACTTC. Its translation is CASSEVRSYEQYF.

The genes are TRBV5-6 and TRBJ2-2; D perhaps matches TRBD2 (5 bases). The CDR3 contains 15 residues. Looked up from germline, CDR1 is SGHDT and CDR2 is YYEEEE. V lost 1 base and J lost 6, with 13 bases in between. In DNA form, the CDR3 reads TGTGCCAGCAGCTTGTTTACTAGTTTTGCCGGGGAGCTGTTTTTT. As protein: CASSLFTSFAGELFF. The entire variable domain, with the rest obtained from reference TRBV5-6 and TRBJ2-2, is as follows: DAGVTQSPTHLIKTRGQQVTLRCSPKSGHDTVSWYQQALGQGPQFIFQYYEEEERQRGNFPDRFSGHQFPNYSSELNVNALLLGDSALYLCASSLFTSFAGELFFGEGSRLTVL.

The gene calls are TRBV5-8 and TRBJ1-1; D not certain. CDR1 and CDR2 (germline): SGHTS, YDEGEE. The ends were cut back, 2 bases at V and 11 bases at J, with 7 bases in the middle. The length of the CDR3 is 10 residues. CDR3 nucleotides: TGTGCCAGCAGCTTTTTATCGGCTTTCTTT. Translation: CASSFLSAFF.

The chain is built from TRBV28 and TRBJ1-5; tentative D call: TRBD1 (5 bases). V lost 7 bases, J lost 11 bases, and 12 bases lay in between. Per germline, CDR1 MDHEN and CDR2 SYDVKM. This CDR3 spans 11 amino acids. CDR3 residues: CASTRGRAQHF. The CDR3 DNA is TGTGCCAGCACACGGGGGAGGGCCCAGCATTTT.

The chain joins TRBV5-8 to TRBJ2-1, with D perhaps TRBD2 (6 bases). CDR1 and CDR2 from the germline V gene are SGHTS and YDEGEE. V was trimmed by 0 bases and J by 0 bases, leaving 7 bases between them. The CDR3 length is 15 residues. This chain's CDR3 is CASSLGEDSYNEQFF. DNA of the CDR3: TGTGCCAGCAGCTTGGGGGAGGACTCCTACAATGAGCAGTTCTTC.

This CDR3 reads CASSSRPDTQYF. CDR3 DNA sequence: TGTGCCAGCAGTTCTCGTCCAGATACGCAGTATTTT. The gene calls are TRBV28 and TRBJ2-3; D gene uncertain. Per germline, CDR1 MDHEN and CDR2 SYDVKM. V lost 4 bases and J 4 bases, leaving 6 bases between the germline ends. The CDR3 is 12 residues long.

The chain is built from TRBV24-1 and TRBJ2-3, with TRBD1 as a possible D gene (6 bases). Trimming left V 4 bases short and J 2 bases short, with 12 bases between. The CDR3 spans 15 residues. The germline V gene has CDR1 KGHDR and CDR2 SFDVKD. CDR3 sequence reads: CATSESRDITDTQYF. CDR3 in DNA: TGTGCCACCAGTGAGAGCCGGGACATCACAGATACGCAGTATTTT.

The chain recombines TRBV19 with TRBJ2-3, with a possible D match to TRBD2 (6 bases). Per germline, CDR1 LNHDA and CDR2 SQIVND (reference sequence). The V and J ends lost 3 bases and 8 bases respectively, with 18 bases between them. The CDR3 has 15 residues. The CDR3 loop is CASSIGDRGGGTQYF. For the CDR3, the DNA is TGTGCCAGTAGTATTGGTGATAGGGGAGGTGGTACGCAGTATTTT.

The chain employs TRBV6-8 and TRBJ2-2; a possible D gene is TRBD2 (6 bases). The CDR3 contains 15 residues. Germline CDR1 is MNHGY and CDR2 is SAAAGT. Trimming left V 10 bases short and J 1 base short, with 16 bases between. The CDR3 DNA reads TGTGCCACGTATCTCCCGGGGGAGAACACCGGGGAGCTGTTTTTT. As protein: CATYLPGENTGELFF.

This clone was seen only once. The chain joins TRBV2 to TRBJ2-7; D is possibly TRBD2 (5 bases). Germline CDR1 and CDR2: SNHLY and FYNNEI. Between the trimmed V and J ends, which lost 4 bases and 6 bases, there was a span of 22 bases. The CDR3 totals 16 residues. CDR3 bases: TGTGCCAGCAGTGGTGTCAGATTTTCTTTGAGGGCCGAGCAGTACTTC. Translated: CASSGVRFSLRAEQYF.

The rearrangement uses TRBV4-1 and TRBJ1-1; D is perhaps TRBD1 (6 bases). The CDR3 consists of 13 residues. Germline V gene data show CDR1 as MGHRA and CDR2 as YSYEKL. Trimming cost V 0 bases and J 8 bases, with 10 bases left between them. CDR3 loop: CASSQDPGAEAFF. CDR3 coding DNA: TGCGCCAGCAGCCAAGATCCAGGGGCCGAAGCTTTCTTT.